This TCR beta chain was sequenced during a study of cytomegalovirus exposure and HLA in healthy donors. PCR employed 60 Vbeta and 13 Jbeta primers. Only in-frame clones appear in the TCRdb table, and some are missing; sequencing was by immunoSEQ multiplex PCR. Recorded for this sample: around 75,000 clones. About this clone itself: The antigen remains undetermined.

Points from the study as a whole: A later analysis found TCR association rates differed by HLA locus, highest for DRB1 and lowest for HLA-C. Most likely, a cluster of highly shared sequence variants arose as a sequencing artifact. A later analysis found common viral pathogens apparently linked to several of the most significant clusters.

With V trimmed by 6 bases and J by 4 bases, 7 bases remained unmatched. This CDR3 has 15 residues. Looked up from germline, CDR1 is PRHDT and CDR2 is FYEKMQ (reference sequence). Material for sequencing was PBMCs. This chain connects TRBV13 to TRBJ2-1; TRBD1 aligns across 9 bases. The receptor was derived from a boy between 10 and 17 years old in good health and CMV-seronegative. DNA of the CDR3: TGTGCCAGCAGGGGACAGGGTGAGTCGTACAATGAGCAGTTCTTC. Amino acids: CASRGQGESYNEQFF.